This paragraph reports one T cell receptor (beta chain). The source of the sample is a study of blood T cell repertoires in COVID-19. As for the study in general: From T cells, B-cell-depleted T cells, or PBMCs came the material, which was cDNA or gDNA.

V lost 3 bases and J 1 base, leaving 12 bases between the germline ends. The germline gives CDR1 SGHDN, CDR2 FVKESK. The CDR3 runs 16 residues. Participants' reported clinical history set cohort assignment. As originally analysed: Estimation of nucleated cell counts relied on the amplification of reference gene primers. Sequencing was performed with immunoSEQ multiplex PCR; in TCRdb, only in-frame clones are kept and a portion is missing. V, J and clone size reflect that table, while D and trimming were determined from the DNA. The sample records more than 300,000 clones, roughly 91% being singletons.

Material for sequencing was PBMCs or T cells enriched from blood (not recorded which). This sequence was found in a woman in her thirties who had recovered from COVID-19. This chain joins TRBV14 and TRBJ2-2; no reliable D call. CDR3 DNA sequence: TGTGCCAGCAGCCAGCTGACACCTAAGAACACCGGGGAGCTGTTTTTT. Protein sequence: CASSQLTPKNTGELFF.